This T cell receptor (beta chain) was identified during a study of cytomegalovirus exposure and HLA in healthy donors listed by TCRdb under 2017. Describing the broader study: According to an earlier analysis of a few hundred of the donors, about 179 million T cells yielded some 120 million unique TCR beta sequences and about 280 Gb of sequence data. Approximately 300 gigabases of sequencing data and tens of millions of unique TCR sequences made up an early release that covered under 750 HLA-typed donors. Of the 300 to 500 genotyped donors, approximately 80% were placed in the genetic ancestry cluster associated with self-reported Caucasian donors. The study was designed to test whether signatures of past pathogen exposure could be identified by cataloging public T cell receptors. The study profiled the T cell repertoires of about 640 subjects by immunosequencing and related them to cytomegalovirus serostatus. A separate validation cohort of 100 to 150 different subjects was used in addition to the 666-subject first cohort. To predict cytomegalovirus infection status, the study brought together high-throughput TCR immunosequencing, statistical association of individual TCRs with disease status, and machine learning. A later analysis re-examined previously published TCR beta repertoires from roughly 650 donors and added high-resolution HLA genotyping to investigate patterns of TCR occurrence. Rather than using new phenotypic data, the later analysis identified candidate immune exposures from TCR beta sequences and from how often those sequences occurred across donors. An earlier analysis of 587 of the donors used high-throughput TCR beta sequencing to judge whether each TCR beta V gene segment behaved as functional or pseudogenic. Donor age, sex, ethnicity and CMV serostatus were compiled together with the repertoire data. A later genetic analysis used genome-wide SNP genotypes for about 65% of the roughly 670 donors, treating that subset as a discovery cohort. All discovery cohort repertoires had been generated using a single sequencing platform. Both class I and class II loci were covered by HLA typing, at four-digit resolution. Typing coverage varied by locus: about 620-640 donors for A, B, C, DRB1 and DQB1; roughly 510 for DQA1; about 590 for DPA1; 450 to 480 for DPB1. Because of strong linkage in the cohort, roughly five DR-DQ haplotypes were treated as single units for association and clustering. On average, approximately 250,000 unique TCR beta nucleotide sequences were sequenced per donor among about 400 genotyped donors of the cohort, with roughly 18% of those sequences being non-productive.

The investigation overall reported the following: Because HLA typing was missing for some donors at each locus, association tests included only the typed subset. In a later analysis, around 17,000 TCR beta sequences were associated with specific HLA alleles at a false discovery rate of 0.05. The authors suggested that the approach could potentially be generalized to other disease states and immunological phenotypes. Only TCR beta chains were sequenced in this cohort, and the absence of alpha or paired-chain data limited detectable features. While some public TCRs were present in many individuals, most TCR sequences turned up only very rarely across donors. In a later analysis, the rate of TCR association differed among HLA loci, with DRB1 alleles having the most associated TCRs and HLA-C alleles having the fewest. The study gave a list of under 200 TCR beta chains associated with cytomegalovirus. The sequencing pipeline was judged likely to have produced a cluster of highly shared sequence variants as a technical artifact. A further reported finding was that TCR beta sequences accurately predicted the HLA-A and HLA-B alleles for most subjects in the first cohort. When HLA alleles, especially DR and DQ, strongly co-occurred, attributing TCR associations to individual alleles was difficult. Several of the top co-occurrence clusters appeared to be linked to parvovirus B19, influenza, CMV and Epstein-Barr virus, according to a later analysis. Compared with the 666-donor mean, donors in an Asian-associated ancestry cluster had fewer N-insertions in productive TCRs, according to a later genetic analysis. Linkage disequilibrium might explain the correlated functional status among segregating V segments, but an unknown experimental factor could not be excluded. Broadly in line with IMGT annotations, most TCR beta V segments showed up in productive rearrangements about 87% or about 30% of the time in an earlier analysis of 587 of the donors. In vitro tests confirmed that a few of the cytomegalovirus-associated TCR beta chains recognize cytomegalovirus antigens. Because the 87-base-pair reads could not distinguish some IMGT-functional V segments, including TRBV6-2 and TRBV6-3, those segments were excluded. In a later analysis, HLA-associated TCR beta chains were found to be more clonally expanded and to have lower generation probabilities than equally common non-associated chains. Roughly uniform sequencing depth across donors was assumed in presence/absence analyses, although this assumption may not hold. A later analysis found that most CMV-associated TCR beta chains appeared HLA-restricted, with HLA associations seemingly driven largely by CMV exposure. Immune exposure information for the cohort was limited to CMV serostatus. Approximately 18 rarely observed V segments, including chromosome 9 orphons, were excluded from the earlier analysis of several hundred of the donors because counts were too low. In both the original and validation cohorts, the classifier was reported to diagnose cytomegalovirus status with high specificity and sensitivity. An association between a missense DCLRE1C variant and V-gene and J-gene trimming of TCR beta chains was found in a later genetic analysis and replicated in an independent cohort.

This clone was seen a handful of times. Its binding antigen is unknown. Base-call qualities are not available, and no considerably larger clone is one nucleotide away. Library method: the immunoSEQ multiplex PCR assay. For the multiplex PCR, a mixture combining 60 forward primers for TCR Vbeta segments and 13 reverse primers for TCR Jbeta segments was used. The CDR3 region of rearranged TCR beta genes was amplified from genomic DNA by a multiplex PCR assay. The amplified TCR beta libraries were sequenced on the Illumina HiSeq System as 87-base-pair reads. The original methods were these. A later analysis counted tens of millions of unique TCR beta chains across the 666 repertoires, and around 9.9 million of these chains were shared by at least two donors. Raw reads were error-corrected and collapsed into unique sequences with a nearest-neighbor algorithm that merged closely related sequences to remove PCR and sequencing errors. Alignment of CDR3 sequences to IMGT reference sequences was used to assign V, D and J gene segments. Each retained sequence needed at least a six-nucleotide match to both a V gene segment and a J gene segment. Rearrangements were classified as productive when the CDR3 lacked stop codons and remained in frame with V and J, and all other rearrangements were classified as non-productive. Following IMGT convention, CDR3 was defined as the stretch from the second conserved V-encoded cysteine up to the conserved J-encoded phenylalanine. The earlier analysis of 500 to 600 of the donors excluded sequences that lacked an unambiguous match to a single V gene segment. In an earlier analysis of approximately 500 of the donors, a V segment was called functional when productive rearrangements were above 56.7%, and segregating when the standard deviation between donors exceeded 5%. A statistical classification framework was built for diagnosing cytomegalovirus status from the catalog of TCR beta chain sequences. In a later analysis, V and J genes were assigned by comparing TCR nucleotide sequences against IMGT/GENE-DB human TR gene sequences. A later analysis assigned CDR3 sequences and most-parsimonious VDJ recombination scenarios with the TCRdist pipeline. A later analysis defined each TCR beta chain by its CDR3 amino acid sequence plus V-gene family, and excluded reads lacking a unique V-gene family. To address suspected cross-contamination and a sequencing artifact, a later analysis removed around 590 highly shared, low-generation-probability nucleotide sequences. In a later analysis, a clonal expansion index was calculated for each public chain from normalized within-repertoire ranks of inferred template counts. In a later analysis, generation probabilities were computed with a VDJ recombination model fitted to out-of-frame rearrangements, and the resulting probabilities were checked against IGoR. A later analysis scored TCR-TCR, TCR-HLA and TCR-CMV co-occurrence with hypergeometric tests, applying a repertoire-size bias correction to TCR pairs. A later analysis estimated false discovery rates by permuting HLA or CMV assignments 20 times. In a later analysis, co-occurring TCRs were grouped with DBSCAN, and TCRdist sequence similarity was added when clustering was performed within HLA-allele-positive subsets. For co-occurrence clustering, repertoires with fewer than 30,000 or more than 120,000 public chains were excluded, along with about five repertoires with anomalous nucleotide sharing. The table was pulled from immuneACCESS by TCRdb, which kept in-frame rearrangements only. Such tables lose some clones; where checked, under half of the loss comes from unresolved V genes, and the rest has no known cause. Clone size and the V and J calls come from that table; the DNA yielded D and trimming. Present in this sample are approximately 160,000 clones, 70% to 80% of which were seen just once. 1.2% to 1.5% of the sample comes from the top ten.

Reading the germline V gene (reference sequence) gives CDR1 MNHNY and CDR2 SVGAGI. The junction shows trimming of 6 bases on V and 6 bases on J, and the gene matches do not reach 12 bases of it. From the cysteine through the phenylalanine, the CDR3 covers 15 amino acids. The sequence is cut down to CDR3 DNA, 45 bases in frame from base 1. The cohort was made up of 666 healthy bone marrow donors. All cohort members were sampled while nominally healthy, although unrecorded immune exposures were likely present. The donor was CMV seropositive and belonged to the group of more than 250 seropositive cohort members. Each donor provided a peripheral blood sample, and peripheral blood mononuclear cells were used for TCR beta sequencing. Genomic DNA extraction from the blood cell samples was performed with the Qiagen DNeasy Blood Extraction Kit.

The sequence derives from a woman aged 25 to 39 in good health and CMV-seropositive. Rearrangement joined TRBV6-6 to TRBJ1-2, with 8 middle bases fitting TRBD1. The sample was PBMCs. The DNA reads TGTGCCAGCAGACCCGGACAGGGAGTTACGCATGGCTACACCTTC. Translated, this is CASRPGQGVTHGYTF.